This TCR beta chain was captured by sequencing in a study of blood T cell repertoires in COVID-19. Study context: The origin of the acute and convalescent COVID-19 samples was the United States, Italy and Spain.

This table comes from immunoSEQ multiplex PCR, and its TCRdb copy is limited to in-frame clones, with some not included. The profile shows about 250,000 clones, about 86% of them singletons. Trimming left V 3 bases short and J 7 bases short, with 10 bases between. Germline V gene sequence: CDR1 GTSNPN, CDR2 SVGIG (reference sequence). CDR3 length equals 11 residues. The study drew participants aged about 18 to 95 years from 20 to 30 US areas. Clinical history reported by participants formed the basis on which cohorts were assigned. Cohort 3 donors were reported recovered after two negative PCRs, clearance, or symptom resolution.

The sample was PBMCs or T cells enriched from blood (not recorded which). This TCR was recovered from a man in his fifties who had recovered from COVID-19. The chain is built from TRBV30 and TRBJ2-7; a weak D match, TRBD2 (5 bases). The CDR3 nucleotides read TGTGCCTGGAGCCGCTCGGGGGAGCAGTACTTC. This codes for CAWSRSGEQYF.